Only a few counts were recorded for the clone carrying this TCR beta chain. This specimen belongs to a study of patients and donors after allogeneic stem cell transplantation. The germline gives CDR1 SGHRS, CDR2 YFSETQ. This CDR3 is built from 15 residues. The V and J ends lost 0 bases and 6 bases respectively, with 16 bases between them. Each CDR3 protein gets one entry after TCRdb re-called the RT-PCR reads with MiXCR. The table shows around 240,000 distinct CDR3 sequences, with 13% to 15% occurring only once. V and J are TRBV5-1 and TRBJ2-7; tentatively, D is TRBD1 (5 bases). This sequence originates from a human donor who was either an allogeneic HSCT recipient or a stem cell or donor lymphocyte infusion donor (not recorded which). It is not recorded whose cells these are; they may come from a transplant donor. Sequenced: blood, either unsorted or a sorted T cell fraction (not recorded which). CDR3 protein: CASSLDVGRVAEQYF. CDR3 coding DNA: TGCGCCAGCAGCTTGGATGTCGGCAGGGTGGCCGAGCAGTACTTC.